This T cell receptor beta chain was obtained from a study of blood T cell repertoires in COVID-19. TCRdb's copy holds only in-frame clones and misses some; the assay was immunoSEQ multiplex PCR. The sample contains under 450,000 clones, roughly four fifths of which appear only once. Participants came from around 25 US areas, aged roughly 18 to 89 years. Sequences were obtained from PBMCs or T cells enriched from blood (not recorded which). This sequence originates from a woman aged 50 to 65 who had recovered from COVID-19.

CDR3 nucleotides: TGTGCCAGCAGCCGGGGGACTAGCGAGTACCAAGAGACCCAGTACTTC. Protein: CASSRGTSEYQETQYF. The V gene is TRBV11-2, the J gene TRBJ2-5, with 10 bases that match TRBD2. The V and J ends lost 5 bases and 0 bases, in that order; junction bases with no gene match: 6. Germline CDR1 and CDR2: SGHAT and FQNNGV. The CDR3 contains 16 residues.